The clone carrying this T cell receptor beta chain occurred a few times. Antigen: not known. This specimen belongs to a study of PD-1 blockade in classical Hodgkin lymphoma. The CDR3 loop spans 12 amino acids. The germline V gene encodes CDR1 MNHEY and CDR2 SVGAGI. Trimming removed 4 bases at V and 3 bases at J, with 6 bases between. As for time point: cycle 4 day 1 (C4D1), after less than 7 weeks of nivolumab. Brentuximab vedotin exposure varied, and every patient relapsed after autologous stem cell transplantation. Overall study findings and caveats: The CD4+ diversity rise by C4D1 was clearest in complete responders.

The protocol was immunoSEQ multiplex PCR, while the TCRdb copy is restricted to in-frame clones and leaves out a portion. The repertoire holds over 75,000 clones, with over 75% as singletons. The clonotype comes from a human donor with classical Hodgkin lymphoma. The J gene is TRBJ1-2, the V gene TRBV6-5; D might be TRBD1 (6 bases). The source was peripheral blood mononuclear cells (PBMCs), collected before the fourth cycle of nivolumab. The CDR3 DNA is TGTGCCAGCAGTTCAGGGGACTATGGCTACACCTTC. It codes for CASSSGDYGYTF.